This T cell receptor (beta chain) is drawn from a study of cytomegalovirus exposure and HLA in healthy donors. The CDR3 totals 13 residues. CDR1 and CDR2 (germline): MNHEY, SVGAGI. Trimming pared 7 bases from V and 7 bases from J, leaving 13 bases between. The primer mix had 60 Vbeta and 13 Jbeta primers. Method: immunoSEQ multiplex PCR; TCRdb's copy keeps in-frame clones and lacks some. The sample records about 110,000 clones, around 76% being singletons. The chain has TRBV6-5 and TRBJ2-2, with D tentatively TRBD1 (5 bases). The clonotype originates from a man between 25 and 39 years old in good health and CMV-seropositive. Sequencing used PBMCs. CDR3 residues: CASTFRQNGELFF. The DNA for the CDR3 is TGTGCCAGCACCTTTAGACAGAACGGGGAGCTGTTTTTT.